The 6 T cell receptor beta chains reported below all come from one sample, sequenced in a study of cytomegalovirus exposure and HLA in healthy donors. Primers: 60 Vbeta forward and 13 Jbeta reverse. The assay was immunoSEQ multiplex PCR, and TCRdb's table has in-frame clones only and misses some. The sample lists 140,000 or so clones, 80% to 90% occurring once. The source material was PBMCs. The receptors originated from a woman aged 40 to 55 in good health and CMV-seropositive.

The J gene is TRBJ2-1, the V gene TRBV4-3; D uncertain. Deletions cut 0 bases from V and 4 bases from J, with 7 bases between. The CDR3 consists of 14 residues. The germline gives CDR1 LGHNA, CDR2 YSLEER. The CDR3 reads CASSQDQFYNEQFF. In DNA, the CDR3 is TGCGCCAGCAGCCAAGACCAGTTTTACAATGAGCAGTTCTTC.

This clone was seen a few times. This chain joins TRBV7-9 and TRBJ1-1, with D possibly being TRBD1 (6 bases). The CDR3 runs to 15 residues. The germline CDR1 and CDR2 sequences are SEHNR and FQNEAQ (reference sequence). V was clipped by 5 bases and J by 4 bases, with 17 bases between them. The CDR3, as DNA: TGTGCCAGCAGCATCCCACAGGGTATAGGCACTGAAGCTTTCTTT. This translates into CASSIPQGIGTEAFF.

J is TRBJ2-3 and V is TRBV2; 10 bases line up with TRBD2. The CDR3 length is 17 residues. J was trimmed by 5 bases and V by 3 bases; bases with no gene match: 11. Germline loops: CDR1 SNHLY, CDR2 FYNNEI. The CDR3 region is CASSDPGLAAGEDTQYF. The CDR3 DNA reads TGTGCCAGCAGTGATCCAGGACTAGCGGCCGGGGAAGATACGCAGTATTTT.

The chain combines TRBV5-6 with TRBJ1-2, with D possibly matching TRBD1 (5 bases). This CDR3 has 14 residues. V dropped 1 base and J dropped 1 base, with 8 bases sitting between them. The germline CDR1 and CDR2 sequences are SGHDT and YYEEEE. CDR3 coding DNA: TGTGCCAGCAGCTTGACAGGTTTTAACTATGGCTACACCTTC. Translated, it gives CASSLTGFNYGYTF. Full variable domain (rest looked up from reference TRBV5-6 and TRBJ1-2): DAGVTQSPTHLIKTRGQQVTLRCSPKSGHDTVSWYQQALGQGPQFIFQYYEEEERQRGNFPDRFSGHQFPNYSSELNVNALLLGDSALYLCASSLTGFNYGYTFGSGTRLTVV.

This chain uses TRBV5-1 with TRBJ1-2; a possible D gene is TRBD1 (5 bases). Germline V gene lookup returns CDR1 SGHRS and CDR2 YFSETQ. V lost 0 bases and J 5 bases, leaving 20 bases between the germline ends. This CDR3 region has 17 residues. The CDR3 DNA is TGCGCCAGCAGCTTGGCCGCCGGCCTGACAGTCGCATATGGCTACACCTTC. Translation: CASSLAAGLTVAYGYTF. The whole variable domain, filled in from reference TRBV5-1 and TRBJ1-2, reads KAGVTQTPRYLIKTRGQQVTLSCSPISGHRSVSWYQQTPGQGLQFLFEYFSETQRNKGNFPGRFSGRQFSNSRSEMNVSTLELGDSALYLCASSLAAGLTVAYGYTFGSGTRLTVV.

The genes are TRBV15 and TRBJ2-7, with D perhaps TRBD2 (6 bases). V was trimmed by 3 bases and J by 0 bases, leaving 12 bases between them. Germline CDR1 is LNHNV and CDR2 is YYDKDF (reference sequence). The CDR3 covers 15 residues. DNA for the CDR3: TGTGCCACCAGCAGGATGCGGGGTTCCTCCTACGAGCAGTACTTC. It yields the protein CATSRMRGSSYEQYF.